This T cell receptor beta chain was identified during a study of blood T cell repertoires in COVID-19. Whole-study context: Samples of COVID-19 (acute and convalescent) were obtained from the United States, Italy and Spain. T cells, B-cell-depleted T cells, or PBMCs provided the cDNA or gDNA that served as material.

With V trimmed by 4 bases and J by 8 bases, 6 bases remained unmatched. From germline, CDR1 is MGHRA and CDR2 YSYEKL. The CDR3 is 15 residues long. In the source study's methods: Using reference gene primer amplification, nucleated cell counts were estimated. TCRdb's copy holds only in-frame clones and misses some; the assay was immunoSEQ multiplex PCR. The V and J calls and the clone size are those of that table, but D and trimming were determined from the DNA. The table includes about 330,000 clones, 88% detected once. The sequenced sample consisted of peripheral blood. The chain is built from TRBV4-1 and TRBJ2-1, with 12 positions matching TRBD2. This clonotype originated in a woman between 50 and 59 years old with active or convalescent COVID-19. The CDR3 loop is CASSRVLAGGYEQFF. The DNA of the CDR3 is TGCGCCAGCAGCCGCGTACTAGCGGGAGGCTATGAGCAGTTCTTC.